The 20 T cell receptor beta chains given below trace back to one sample, sequenced in a study of cytomegalovirus exposure and HLA in healthy donors. 60 Vbeta and 13 Jbeta primers were used in PCR. Here immunoSEQ multiplex PCR was the method, and the copy in TCRdb shows in-frame clones only, minus some. This sample has hundreds of thousands of clones, with roughly 80% found just once. The specimen was PBMCs. Receptors were obtained from a male donor in good health and CMV-seronegative.

The genes are TRBV5-4 and TRBJ2-1, with D uncertain. The CDR3 is 14 residues long. V lost 4 bases and J 0 bases, leaving 8 bases between the germline ends. CDR1 SGHNT and CDR2 YYREEE come from the germline V gene (reference sequence). In DNA form, the CDR3 reads TGTGCCAGCAGCGAACAGAGCTCCTACAATGAGCAGTTCTTC. Protein product: CASSEQSSYNEQFF. Drawing the rest from reference TRBV5-4 and TRBJ2-1, the complete variable domain is ETGVTQSPTHLIKTRGQQVTLRCSSQSGHNTVSWYQQALGQGPQFIFQYYREEENGRGNFPPRFSGLQFPNYSSELNVNALELDDSALYLCASSEQSSYNEQFFGPGTRLTVL.

The V and J genes are TRBV19 and TRBJ1-5; TRBD1 might be the D (5 bases). The V gene lost 3 bases and the J gene lost 9 bases, with 6 bases spanning the gap. CDR3 length: 11 residues. Germline V lookup: CDR1 LNHDA, CDR2 SQIVND (reference sequence). The CDR3 loop is CASSMGRPQHF. In nucleotides, the CDR3 is TGTGCCAGTAGTATGGGGCGGCCCCAGCATTTT.

Comments on this clone: The sample contains more than one DNA sequence encoding this CDR3. The gene calls are TRBV27 and TRBJ1-5, with 8 bases fitting TRBD1. CDR3 length: 14 residues. CDR1 and CDR2 (germline): MNHEY, SMNVEV (reference sequence). The V segment lost 5 bases and the J segment 2 bases; nucleotides outside the gene matches: 2. The CDR3 reads CASSPGQGNQPQHF. The CDR3 DNA is TGTGCCAGCAGTCCGGGACAGGGCAATCAGCCCCAGCATTTT.

This clone was seen only a few times. The gene calls are TRBV7-8 and TRBJ1-6, with 8 bases lining up with TRBD1. Germline CDR1 SGHVS, CDR2 FQNEAQ. The CDR3 spans 15 residues. J gave up 5 bases and V 5 bases, and 5 bases lay outside the gene matches. The DNA of the CDR3 is TGTGCCAGCAGCATAAGGACAGGGAATAATTCACCCCTCCACTTT. Its protein product is CASSIRTGNNSPLHF.

The chain carries TRBV18 and TRBJ1-1; D is unclear. Germline V gives CDR1 KGHSH, CDR2 LQKENI. The ends were cut back, 3 bases at V and 1 base at J, with 12 bases in the middle. The CDR3 has 15 amino acids. DNA for the CDR3: TGTGCCAGCTCACCCGAGCTTATATCGAACACTGAAGCTTTCTTT. Translated: CASSPELISNTEAFF. The full variable domain, rest sourced from reference TRBV18 and TRBJ1-1, is NAGVMQNPRHLVRRRGQEARLRCSPMKGHSHVYWYRQLPEEGLKFMVYLQKENIIDESGMPKERFSAEFPKEGPSILRIQQVVRGDSAAYFCASSPELISNTEAFFGQGTRLTVV.

The CDR3 region is CASSQDPSFQETQYF. CDR3 DNA: TGCGCCAGCAGCCAAGATCCTAGCTTCCAAGAGACCCAGTACTTC. The chain combines TRBV4-1 with TRBJ2-5, with D perhaps matching TRBD2 (5 bases). There are 15 residues in the CDR3. Between the trimmed V and J ends, which lost 0 bases and 1 base, there was a span of 9 bases. Germline V gene sequence: CDR1 MGHRA, CDR2 YSYEKL.

The sample holds one count of this clone. V is TRBV19 and J is TRBJ2-1; 13 positions agree with TRBD2. V was pared by 5 bases and J by 0 bases, with 10 bases of the junction left unmatched. Germline V CDR1 and CDR2: LNHDA, SQIVND (reference sequence). This CDR3 contains 19 residues. CDR3 DNA: TGTGCCAGTAGTCCACCGCCGGGACTAGCGGGAACCTCCTACAATGAGCAGTTCTTC. This sequence encodes CASSPPPGLAGTSYNEQFF.

This chain links TRBV28 with TRBJ2-5; D is undetermined. The end of the DNA aligns better with TRBJ2-7, so the J call may be wrong. Germline assignment: CDR1 MDHEN and CDR2 SYDVKM. This CDR3 comprises 11 residues. The CDR3 sequence is CASSKMGEQYF. The CDR3 nucleotides are TGTGCCAGCAGTAAGATGGGCGAGCAGTACTTC.

The chain links TRBV27 to TRBJ1-5; 11 bases are shared with TRBD1. This CDR3 contains 15 residues. CDR1 and CDR2 (germline): MNHEY, SMNVEV (reference sequence). Unmatched junction bases numbered 7, after V lost 6 bases and J lost 6 bases. The CDR3 nucleotides read TGTGCCAGCAGGCTCGGACAGGGGGCGGGTCAGCCCCAGCATTTT. This gives the protein CASRLGQGAGQPQHF.

The chain uses TRBV5-6 and TRBJ2-3; D is undetermined. Germline values: CDR1 SGHDT, CDR2 YYEEEE. Trimming shortened V by 1 base and J by 0 bases, and 6 bases separated the two germline ends. CDR3 length: 14 residues. CDR3: CASSLSVSTDTQYF. CDR3 coding DNA: TGTGCCAGCAGCTTGAGCGTCAGCACAGATACGCAGTATTTT.

The J gene is TRBJ2-1, the V gene TRBV9, with 7 bases lining up with TRBD1. This CDR3 region has 16 residues. V gave up 0 bases and J gave up 6 bases; unmatched junction bases: 9. Germline CDR1 and CDR2: SGDLS and YYNGEE. CDR3 nucleotide sequence: TGTGCCAGCAGCGTAGAAGGGGGCAATAGAATCAATGAGCAGTTCTTC. This translates into CASSVEGGNRINEQFF.

The chain employs TRBV4-1 and TRBJ1-2; a possible D gene is TRBD1 (6 bases). V gave up 0 bases and J gave up 5 bases, with 16 bases separating them. This CDR3 contains 16 residues. CDR1 and CDR2 (germline): MGHRA, YSYEKL. The CDR3 DNA reads TGCGCCAGCAGCCAAGAAACCCCCCGGCAGGGGTATGGCTACACCTTC. Protein product: CASSQETPRQGYGYTF.

The V gene is TRBV18, the J gene TRBJ2-5; possibly TRBD1 for D (6 bases). Germline V lookup: CDR1 KGHSH, CDR2 LQKENI. With 5 bases removed from V and 3 bases from J, the gap between germline ends came to 10 bases. The CDR3 sequence is 13 residues long. CDR3 nucleotides: TGTGCCAGCTCAAAACAGGGAAAAGAGACCCAGTACTTC. Its translation is CASSKQGKETQYF.

The chain is built from TRBV7-9 and TRBJ2-1; D unclear. The CDR3 is 14 amino acids. Germline values: CDR1 SEHNR, CDR2 FQNEAQ (reference sequence). The V gene lost 5 bases and the J gene lost 8 bases, with 16 bases spanning the gap. CDR3 DNA: TGTGCCAGCAGCCCTCTGATAGCTCCCGATGAGCAGTTCTTC. Its protein is CASSPLIAPDEQFF. The full variable domain, rest sourced from reference TRBV7-9 and TRBJ2-1, is DTGVSQNPRHKITKRGQNVTFRCDPISEHNRLYWYRQTLGQGPEFLTYFQNEAQLEKSRLLSDRFSAERPKGSFSTLEIQRTEQGDSAMYLCASSPLIAPDEQFFGPGTRLTVL.

Concerning this clone itself: At one boundary the junction diverges from the germline segment, which might be a read error. The rearrangement joins TRBV7-9 to TRBJ2-7; D possibly corresponds to TRBD2 (5 bases). This CDR3 spans 16 amino acids. Germline loops: CDR1 SEHNR, CDR2 FQNEAQ (reference sequence). The CDR3 coding sequence is TGTTCCAGCAGCGGCCTGGGAGCGGTGTTCTCCTACGAGCAGTACTTC. Its protein product is CSSSGLGAVFSYEQYF.

This chain uses TRBV2 with TRBJ1-1, with D uncertain. The CDR3 spans 13 residues. Deletions cut 8 bases from V and 1 base from J, with 11 bases between. Germline CDR1 and CDR2: SNHLY and FYNNEI. The CDR3 bases are TGTGCCAGCGCAAGCAGGAAGAACACTGAAGCTTTCTTT. This translates into CASASRKNTEAFF. The whole variable domain, remainder taken from reference TRBV2 and TRBJ1-1, is EPEVTQTPSHQVTQMGQEVILRCVPISNHLYFYWYRQILGQKVEFLVSFYNNEISEKSEIFDDQFSVERPDGSNFTLKIRSTKLEDSAMYFCASASRKNTEAFFGQGTRLTVV.

The V call is TRBV1, the J call TRBJ2-1; the D segment call TRBD2 is taken from the table without a DNA check. TRBV1 is listed as a pseudogene. The CDR3 is made up of 18 amino acids. The chain's CDR3 is CTSSQDTGEERELREQFF. Here the CDR3 DNA reads TGCACCAGCAGCCAAGATACGGGCGAGGAGCGGGAGTTGAGGGAGCAGTTCTTC.

The chain uses TRBV5-1 and TRBJ2-7; possibly TRBD2 for D (5 bases). Germline CDR1 is SGHRS and CDR2 is YFSETQ. Trimming removed 5 bases from V and 0 bases from J, with 15 bases in between. The length of the CDR3 is 15 residues. CDR3 sequence: CASRAEAGSSYEQYF. The CDR3 DNA is TGCGCCAGCAGGGCCGAGGCGGGCAGCTCCTACGAGCAGTACTTC.

This chain uses TRBV5-6 with TRBJ2-5, with D possibly TRBD1 on 6 matching bases. Between the trimmed V and J ends, which lost 3 bases and 4 bases, there was a span of 13 bases. CDR3 length equals 14 residues. The germline V gene encodes CDR1 SGHDT and CDR2 YYEEEE. In DNA form, the CDR3 reads TGTGCCAGCAGCTCTTATCAGGGGCGAGAGACCCAGTACTTC. This encodes CASSSYQGRETQYF.

This rearrangement joins TRBV6-5 to TRBJ2-5; TRBD2 matches 11 bases. J lost 5 bases, V lost 4 bases, and 9 bases had no gene match. The CDR3 runs 16 residues. Germline V gives CDR1 MNHEY, CDR2 SVGAGI. CDR3 protein: CASSFLAGGRGETQYF. DNA of the CDR3: TGTGCCAGCAGTTTTCTAGCGGGAGGCCGGGGGGAGACCCAGTACTTC.